This T cell receptor beta chain is drawn from a study of shared clonotypes between healthy human individuals. Original data processing: With immunoSEQ giving junction-only sequences and no quality scores, filtering differed. The assay was immunoSEQ multiplex PCR, and TCRdb's table has in-frame clones only and misses some. D and trimming were read from the DNA, whereas the V and J calls and clone size are those reported in that table. The sample includes over 2 million clones, 85% to 95% of them seen just once. This receptor was obtained from a man aged 18 to 35 in good health. Sequenced input: naive CD4+ T cells sorted from blood. As to subset: CD45RA+ positively selected.

CDR3 region: CASSVNWRDTEAFF. For the CDR3, the DNA is TGTGCCAGCAGCGTAAATTGGAGAGACACTGAAGCTTTCTTT. V is TRBV7-9 and J is TRBJ1-1; D is ambiguous. From germline, CDR1 is SEHNR and CDR2 FQNEAQ (reference sequence). The CDR3 has 14 amino acids. Between the trimmed V and J ends, which lost 5 bases and 3 bases, there was a span of 13 bases.